Below, 32 T cell receptor beta chains from the same sample are listed, as sequenced in a study of T cells in Graves' hyperthyroidism and ophthalmopathy. TCR beta CDR3 region amplification was performed from RNA transcripts. Using the HTBI primer set, a first-round RT-PCR was run on the TCR CDR3. MiXCR, run by TCRdb on the multiplex PCR reads, gives a single entry per CDR3 protein. The sample shows hundreds of thousands of distinct CDR3 sequences, under 15% of them seen only once. Sequenced material: blood. The receptor source for this set is a woman in her thirties with Graves' hyperthyroidism.

In this sample, this clonotype turned up many times. V is TRBV12-3 or TRBV12-4 and J is TRBJ1-1, with no clear D. V was shortened by 5 bases and J by 5 bases, with 9 bases between the two germline ends. CDR3 length equals 12 residues. Written as DNA, the CDR3 is TGTGCCAGCAGTGAGGACTGGACTGAAGCTTTCTTT. Residues: CASSEDWTEAFF.

This clonotype appeared many times. The chain couples TRBV9 to TRBJ2-1; D possibly corresponds to TRBD2 (6 bases). V was pared by 3 bases and J by 1 base, with 11 bases between. The CDR3 consists of 15 residues. Germline CDR1 SGDLS, CDR2 YYNGEE. In nucleotides, the CDR3 is TGTGCCAGCAGCGCTCCGGGACTTTCCTACAATGAGCAGTTCTTC. Translated, it gives CASSAPGLSYNEQFF.

This clonotype occurred many times. The chain has TRBV3-1 and TRBJ2-1; D not resolved. V was cut by 0 bases and J by 0 bases, with 6 bases left in between. CDR3 length: 15 amino acids. Germline V lookup: CDR1 LGHDT, CDR2 YNNKEL (reference sequence). The CDR3 sequence: CASSQDMSSYNEQFF. The CDR3, as DNA: TGTGCCAGCAGCCAAGATATGAGCTCCTACAATGAGCAGTTCTTC.

This clonotype showed up just a few times. The chain combines TRBV2 with TRBJ2-5, with 13 bases aligning to TRBD2. CDR3 length: 14 residues. Germline CDR1 is SNHLY and CDR2 is FYNNEI. Germline trimming cut 7 bases from V and 5 bases from J; bases unmatched to any gene: 4. In nucleotides, the CDR3 is TGTGCCAGCACAGGACTAGCGGGAGTGGAGACCCAGTACTTC. The encoded protein is CASTGLAGVETQYF.

The rearrangement links TRBV6-1 to TRBJ1-2; D possibly corresponds to TRBD1 (6 bases). Trimming shortened V by 7 bases and J by 6 bases, and 24 bases separated the two germline ends. Germline-derived CDR1 and CDR2 are MNHNS and SASEGT. This CDR3 is built from 16 residues. CDR3 sequence: CASKWGALLTAHGYTF. The CDR3 coding sequence is TGTGCCAGCAAGTGGGGGGCGTTGCTTACAGCTCATGGCTACACCTTC.

The chain has TRBV5-4 and TRBJ2-5, with 7 bases matching TRBD1. Trimming at V came to 1 base and at J to 6 bases, leaving 6 bases not matched to a gene. The CDR3 totals 14 residues. The germline V gene has CDR1 SGHNT and CDR2 YYREEE (reference sequence). The CDR3 reads CASSLLGGEKTQYF. The CDR3 bases are TGTGCCAGCAGCTTGCTAGGGGGCGAAAAGACCCAGTACTTC.

The V and J genes are TRBV27 and TRBJ2-5; TRBD1 matches 9 bases. With 5 bases clipped from V and 3 bases from J, the junction kept 13 bases outside the gene matches. This CDR3 has 17 amino acids. Looked up from germline, CDR1 is MNHEY and CDR2 is SMNVEV (reference sequence). CDR3 protein: CASSPGQGRGGEETQYF. CDR3 nucleotide sequence: TGTGCCAGCAGTCCGGGACAGGGTAGGGGAGGAGAAGAGACCCAGTACTTC.

This clonotype was counted only a few times. This chain uses TRBV20-1 with TRBJ1-1; 7 bases are shared with TRBD1. CDR3 length: 14 residues. CDR1 DFQATT and CDR2 SNEGSKA come from the germline V gene (reference sequence). Losses at the gene ends were 6 bases for V and 3 bases for J; bases not matched to a gene: 10. The CDR3 coding sequence is TGCAGTGCCCCAGGGGGGGCCAGCTACACTGAAGCTTTCTTT. Its protein product is CSAPGGASYTEAFF.

This clonotype has just a few counts. This chain uses TRBV7-7 with TRBJ2-1; 7 bases fit TRBD1. Germline V gives CDR1 SSHAT, CDR2 FNYEAQ (reference sequence). V shed 4 bases, J shed 7 bases, and the junction held 10 bases outside the gene matches. CDR3 length equals 15 residues. The CDR3 DNA is TGTGCCAGCAGCTCCATGGGGGCAGGGGGAAATGAGCAGTTCTTC. It encodes CASSSMGAGGNEQFF.

This clonotype occurred a few times. The CDR3 sequence is CASSFEDRGEQYF. In DNA, the CDR3 is TGTGCCAGCAGCTTCGAGGACAGGGGCGAGCAGTACTTC. The V and J genes are TRBV7-6 and TRBJ2-7, with 9 bases lining up with TRBD1. The germline CDR1 and CDR2 sequences are SGHVS and FNYEAQ. CDR3 length: 13 residues. Trimming took 3 bases from V and 6 from J; bases not matched to a gene: 3.

The chain uses TRBV28 and TRBJ1-1; TRBD1 matches at 8 bases. Germline CDR1 is MDHEN and CDR2 is SYDVKM. J lost 5 bases, V lost 4 bases, and 12 bases had no gene match. The length of the CDR3 is 16 residues. The CDR3 spells CASSSTGTGGWTEAFF. The CDR3 DNA sequence: TGTGCCAGCAGTTCGACCGGGACAGGAGGTTGGACTGAAGCTTTCTTT.

This clonotype occurred many times. Germline is not matched at one junction end, which may reflect a read error. The genes are TRBV6-1 and TRBJ2-1, with 7 bases that match TRBD2. Germline assignment: CDR1 MNHNS and CDR2 SASEGT. There are 16 residues in the CDR3. The CDR3 loop is CASSEALAQTYNEQLF. For the CDR3, the DNA is TGTGCCAGCAGTGAAGCACTAGCGCAAACCTACAATGAGCAGCTCTTC.

This clonotype occurred many times. The chain links TRBV7-2 to TRBJ2-3, with 8 bases matching TRBD2. The V segment lost 5 bases and the J segment 2 bases; nucleotides outside the gene matches: 6. Germline CDR1 SGHTA, CDR2 FQGNSA. This CDR3 region has 15 residues. DNA for the CDR3: TGTGCCAGCAGCACCCACGGGGGGGCCACAGATACGCAGTATTTT. It encodes CASSTHGGATDTQYF.

The chain joins TRBV6-1 to TRBJ1-3; a weak D match, TRBD1 (6 bases). This CDR3 region has 15 residues. Germline V gives CDR1 MNHNS, CDR2 SASEGT. The V gene lost 6 bases and the J gene lost 0 bases, with 12 bases spanning the gap. This CDR3 is CASRVDSRSGNTIYF. The CDR3 nucleotides read TGTGCCAGCAGAGTGGACAGTCGCTCTGGAAACACCATATATTTT.

In the case of this clonotype: This may arise from a read error, as a much more abundant clone is one base away. The gene calls are TRBV28 and TRBJ1-2; TRBD1 agrees at 7 bases. This CDR3 region has 16 residues. The germline CDR1 and CDR2 sequences are MDHEN and SYDVKM. Trimming took 4 bases from V and 7 from J; bases not matched to a gene: 15. CDR3 sequence reads: CASSSRRDRILRGYTF. CDR3 coding DNA: TGTGCCAGCAGTTCACGCCGGGACAGAATTCTTCGTGGCTACACCTTC.

The chain links TRBV4-1 to TRBJ1-5; no clear D. Per the germline V gene, CDR1 is MGHRA and CDR2 is YSYEKL. This CDR3 spans 14 amino acids. V lost 0 bases to trimming and J lost 0 bases, with 3 bases between them. CDR3 in amino acids: CASSQDYSNQPQHF. CDR3 coding DNA: TGCGCCAGCAGCCAAGACTATAGCAATCAGCCCCAGCATTTT.

Many counts were recorded for this clonotype. This chain links TRBV30 with TRBJ2-5; D not resolved. The CDR3 covers 10 residues. CDR1 GTSNPN and CDR2 SVGIG come from the germline V gene (reference sequence). V was pared by 2 bases and J by 5 bases, with 3 bases between. CDR3 amino acids: CAWSLETQYF. The CDR3 coding sequence is TGTGCCTGGAGTCTCGAGACCCAGTACTTC.

In its sample, this clonotype was seen a few times. V usage is TRBV3-1 and J usage is TRBJ1-6; TRBD1 might be the D (5 bases). The CDR3 consists of 14 residues. The V end lost 4 bases, the J end lost 7 bases, and 11 bases lay between the germline ends. Germline assignment: CDR1 LGHDT and CDR2 YNNKEL (reference sequence). CDR3 amino acids: CASSRGPGNSPLHF. The CDR3 DNA reads TGTGCCAGCAGCCGGGGCCCAGGGAATTCACCCCTCCACTTT.

This clonotype was counted ten times or more. This chain connects TRBV6-1 to TRBJ2-1; 9 bases match TRBD2. V trimming: 8 bases; J trimming: 8 bases; junction bases outside the gene matches: 16. The CDR3 contains 16 residues. Germline CDR1 and CDR2: MNHNS and SASEGT. The CDR3 here is CASGGRAELYRDEQFF. The CDR3 nucleotides read TGTGCCAGCGGCGGGAGGGCCGAACTCTACAGGGATGAGCAGTTCTTC.

This clonotype came up many times. The V call is TRBV5-1, the J call TRBJ2-2; D is perhaps TRBD1 (5 bases). The V end was cut by 4 bases, the J end by 0 bases, with 13 bases between. The CDR3 spans 16 residues. CDR1 and CDR2 (germline): SGHRS, YFSETQ. The CDR3 sequence is CASSPGHAANTGELFF. The DNA of the CDR3 is TGCGCCAGCAGCCCAGGACATGCTGCGAACACCGGGGAGCTGTTTTTT. Full variable domain (outside the CDR3, taken from reference TRBV5-1 and TRBJ2-2): KAGVTQTPRYLIKTRGQQVTLSCSPISGHRSVSWYQQTPGQGLQFLFEYFSETQRNKGNFPGRFSGRQFSNSRSEMNVSTLELGDSALYLCASSPGHAANTGELFFGEGSRLTVL.

Worth noting for this clonotype: A read error may explain this, as a much larger clone is one base away. The J gene is TRBJ2-3, the V gene TRBV10-2; 9 bases match TRBD2. There are 16 residues in the CDR3. Germline CDR1 and CDR2: WSHSY and SAAADI. CDR3: CTSSVDLAGLWNTQYF. CDR3 DNA sequence: TGCACCAGCAGTGTGGACCTAGCGGGGCTTTGGAATACGCAGTATTTT.

This clonotype was counted between two and nine times. Just one base apart from a much larger clone, this may be a read error. V gene TRBV6-1 combines with J gene TRBJ1-5, with D unclear. This CDR3 spans 15 amino acids. Germline V gives CDR1 MNHNS, CDR2 SASEGT. V was pared by 2 bases and J by 0 bases, with 8 bases between. CDR3 loop: CASSESRYSNQPQHF. CDR3 bases: TGTGCCAGCAGTGAAAGCAGGTATAGCAATCAGCCCCAGCATTTT.

The rearrangement links TRBV14 to TRBJ1-5, with 8 bases lining up with TRBD1. V was pared by 0 bases and J by 1 base, with 8 bases of the junction left unmatched. The CDR3 sequence is 18 residues long. Germline loops: CDR1 SGHDN, CDR2 FVKESK. The CDR3 here is CASSQETGEKWSNQPQHF. In nucleotides, the CDR3 is TGTGCCAGCAGCCAAGAGACAGGGGAAAAATGGAGCAATCAGCCCCAGCATTTT.

This clonotype occurred a few times. Here the CDR3 reads CASSHPPQGGTDTQYF. The CDR3 DNA reads TGCGCCAGCAGCCACCCCCCCCAAGGGGGCACAGATACGCAGTATTTT. The gene calls are TRBV4-1 and TRBJ2-3; D possibly corresponds to TRBD1 (5 bases). Germline loops: CDR1 MGHRA, CDR2 YSYEKL. The CDR3 runs 16 residues. Between the trimmed V and J ends, which lost 3 bases and 1 base, there was a span of 14 bases.

Turning to this clonotype: As the CDR3 is not closed by the conserved phenylalanine or tryptophan, this likely results from a read error. The chain carries TRBV2 and TRBJ2-1; D may be TRBD2 (6 bases). This CDR3 comprises 14 residues. Trimming removed 5 bases from V and 3 bases from J, with 11 bases in between. Germline loops: CDR1 SNHLY, CDR2 FYNNEI. Here the CDR3 reads CASSTTGDYNEQFL. As DNA, the CDR3 is TGTGCCAGCAGTACCACGGGGGACTACAATGAGCAGTTCCTC.

This clonotype occurred many times. The V and J genes are TRBV2 and TRBJ2-1; 7 nucleotides agree with TRBD2. The CDR3 length is 13 residues. Trimming took 6 bases from V and 8 from J; bases not matched to a gene: 7. Germline V CDR1 and CDR2: SNHLY, FYNNEI. The DNA for the CDR3 is TGTGCCAGCAGACGAACTAGCGCGGATGAGCAGTTCTTC. Its translation: CASRRTSADEQFF.

This clonotype was seen a few times. The chain recombines TRBV5-1 with TRBJ2-1; TRBD2 matches 11 bases. The germline V gene encodes CDR1 SGHRS and CDR2 YFSETQ. This CDR3 has 15 residues. J was trimmed by 9 bases and V by 3 bases; bases with no gene match: 8. CDR3 in amino acids: CASSSERLAGSEQFF. The CDR3 nucleotides read TGCGCCAGCAGCTCGGAACGACTAGCGGGGTCTGAGCAGTTCTTC.

This clonotype was detected a few times. The chain employs TRBV4-1 and TRBJ2-1; TRBD2 might be the D (6 bases). Germline CDR1 and CDR2: MGHRA and YSYEKL. V was trimmed by 0 bases and J by 0 bases, leaving 15 bases between them. CDR3 length equals 18 residues. The CDR3 DNA is TGCGCCAGCAGCCAAGAACACAGAGCGGGTTTCTCCTACAATGAGCAGTTCTTC. This encodes CASSQEHRAGFSYNEQFF.

This clonotype was counted many times. V and J are TRBV4-1 and TRBJ2-1, with D possibly called TRBD1 or TRBD2 (5 bases each). Germline CDR1 and CDR2: MGHRA and YSYEKL. V dropped 4 bases and J dropped 10 bases, with 11 bases sitting between them. The CDR3 consists of 12 residues. The CDR3 nucleotides read TGCGCCAGCAGCCCCCTTGGGGACGAGCAGTTCTTC. This translates into CASSPLGDEQFF.

This clonotype was counted many times. CDR3 amino acids: CASSPGTLSYEQYF. The DNA for the CDR3 is TGTGCCAGCAGTCCCGGGACGCTCTCCTACGAGCAGTACTTC. This chain connects TRBV3-1 to TRBJ2-7; D is perhaps TRBD1 or TRBD2 (5 bases each). CDR3 size: 14 residues. The germline V and J ends were trimmed by 6 bases and 0 bases, with 12 bases remaining between them. The germline V gene encodes CDR1 LGHDT and CDR2 YNNKEL (reference sequence).

This clonotype was counted only a few times. V gene TRBV5-6 combines with J gene TRBJ2-3; D not certain. Trimming cost V 1 base and J 2 bases, with 8 bases left between them. This CDR3 contains 14 residues. Germline lookup yields CDR1 SGHDT and CDR2 YYEEEE. CDR3 protein: CASSLPHNTDTQYF. The CDR3 coding sequence is TGTGCCAGCAGCTTGCCCCATAACACAGATACGCAGTATTTT.

This clonotype was detected only a few times. The chain employs TRBV5-1 and TRBJ2-1; 10 nucleotides agree with TRBD2. V lost 6 bases and J lost 7; bases outside the gene matches: 13. Germline CDR1 is SGHRS and CDR2 is YFSETQ. CDR3 length: 16 amino acids. The CDR3 here is CASTYQPGLAWNEQFF. CDR3 in DNA: TGCGCCAGCACCTACCAACCGGGACTAGCGTGGAATGAGCAGTTCTTC. Full variable domain (outside the CDR3, taken from reference TRBV5-1 and TRBJ2-1): KAGVTQTPRYLIKTRGQQVTLSCSPISGHRSVSWYQQTPGQGLQFLFEYFSETQRNKGNFPGRFSGRQFSNSRSEMNVSTLELGDSALYLCASTYQPGLAWNEQFFGPGTRLTVL.